A selection of T cell receptor beta chains follows, all from one sample in a study of shared clonotypes between healthy human individuals. Sequenced by immunoSEQ multiplex PCR; TCRdb stores in-frame clones only, minus some. The sample holds millions of clones, around 90% seen once. The specimen sequenced was naive CD4+ T cells sorted from blood. These receptors originate from a man between 18 and 35 years old in good health. The conserved cysteine and the conserved F or W are not part of the CDR3 here. The order of the fields is CDR3 protein, V gene, J gene.

cdr3_aa: ATSHGGAATLSNYGYT
v_call: TRBV15
j_call: TRBJ1-2

cdr3_aa: ASSLDAGATVEKLF
v_call: TRBV5-1
j_call: TRBJ1-4

cdr3_aa: ASSPLTRNGNTEAF
v_call: TRBV18
j_call: TRBJ1-1

cdr3_aa: ASSDRRGGGEKLF
v_call: TRBV7-2
j_call: TRBJ1-4

cdr3_aa: ASSQAQWETQY
v_call: TRBV4-1
j_call: TRBJ2-5

cdr3_aa: ASSLIGGVRDYGYT
v_call: TRBV7-9
j_call: TRBJ1-2

cdr3_aa: ASSLLLGSGGKMETQY
v_call: TRBV7-7
j_call: TRBJ2-5

cdr3_aa: ASSSRGFGGELF
v_call: TRBV2
j_call: TRBJ2-2

cdr3_aa: ASSPSDRAYEQY
v_call: TRBV19
j_call: TRBJ2-7

cdr3_aa: ASSLERASNTEAF
v_call: TRBV5-1
j_call: TRBJ1-1